This T cell receptor (beta chain) was observed in a study of CD8 T cells in Susac syndrome. RNA, at about 0.45 to 1 ug, was reverse transcribed with random hexamers. The CDR3 of TCR beta was amplified by immunoSEQ multiplex PCR across 54 Vbeta and 13 Jbeta. TCRdb reprocessed the immunoSEQ multiplex PCR reads with MiXCR, giving one entry per CDR3 protein. The table shows 130,000 to 150,000 distinct CDR3 sequences, with approximately 95% occurring only once. V gave up 9 bases and J gave up 5 bases; unmatched junction bases: 12. This CDR3 spans 14 amino acids. Germline V gene sequence: CDR1 KGHDR, CDR2 SFDVKD.

This TCR was sampled from a human donor with Susac syndrome. The genes are TRBV24-1 and TRBJ2-7; 7 bases map to TRBD2. The sample taken for sequencing was CD4+ T cells from PBMCs. The CDR3 region is CATQDGGRGDEQYF. The CDR3 nucleotides read TGTGCCACCCAGGACGGCGGCCGGGGGGACGAGCAGTACTTC.